The 27 T cell receptor beta chains below all came from one sample that was sequenced in a study of blood T cell repertoires in COVID-19. This table comes from immunoSEQ multiplex PCR, and its TCRdb copy is limited to in-frame clones, with some not included. There are fewer than 350,000 clones in the sample; 80% to 90% occur only once, and 4.1% lies in the top ten. The sequenced sample was PBMCs or T cells enriched from blood (not recorded which). Receptors originate from a woman under 40 with acute COVID-19.

The chain employs TRBV21-1 and TRBJ2-7; TRBD2 is the table's D call and was not checked against the DNA. TRBV21-1 is designated a pseudogene. This CDR3 has 13 amino acids. Here the CDR3 reads CASSPTGSPEQYF. In DNA, the CDR3 is TGTGCCAGCAGCCCGACGGGGTCGCCCGAGCAGTACTTC.

The chain carries TRBV7-9 and TRBJ2-1, with 8 bases matching TRBD1. The CDR3 consists of 13 residues. Per the germline V gene, CDR1 is SEHNR and CDR2 is FQNEAQ (reference sequence). The V gene end was trimmed by 3 bases and the J gene end by 9 bases; junction bases not matched to a gene: 4. The DNA of the CDR3 is TGTGCCAGCAGCTTGGAGACAGGGGTTGAGCAGTTCTTC. This sequence encodes CASSLETGVEQFF.

The rearrangement uses TRBV3-1 (or the pseudogene TRBV3-2) and TRBJ1-1; D unclear. The CDR3 has 14 residues. With 3 bases removed from V and 4 bases from J, the gap between germline ends came to 12 bases. Germline CDR1 LGHDT, CDR2 YNNKEL (reference sequence). The CDR3 region has the DNA TGTGCCAGCAGCCAGGCGTATCGGGGCACTGAAGCTTTCTTT. It is translated as CASSQAYRGTEAFF.

This chain joins TRBV27 and TRBJ2-3, with 8 bases lining up with TRBD2. Germline V lookup: CDR1 MNHEY, CDR2 SMNVEV (reference sequence). The CDR3 is 15 residues long. J lost 1 base, V lost 5 bases, and 5 bases had no gene match. CDR3 sequence reads: CASSDNSGGTDTQYF. For the CDR3, the DNA is TGTGCCAGCAGTGATAATAGCGGGGGCACAGATACGCAGTATTTT.

The chain recombines TRBV29-1 with TRBJ1-2, with 8 bases aligning to TRBD1. This CDR3 is built from 14 residues. CDR1 and CDR2 (germline): SQVTM, ANQGSEA. V was clipped by 5 bases and J by 3 bases; unmatched bases: 8. CDR3 loop: CSVLTGALDYGYTF. The CDR3 nucleotides read TGCAGCGTTTTGACAGGGGCCCTAGACTATGGCTACACCTTC.

V is TRBV28 and J is TRBJ2-2; no firm D call. Germline lookup yields CDR1 MDHEN and CDR2 SYDVKM. V gave up 2 bases and J gave up 0 bases, with 13 bases separating them. This CDR3 comprises 17 residues. As DNA, the CDR3 is TGTGCCAGCAGTTTAAGCCCTGCGGAAGCGAACACCGGGGAGCTGTTTTTT. Protein: CASSLSPAEANTGELFF.

The chain has TRBV21-1 and TRBJ2-1; the table's TRBD2 call for D was not verified on the DNA. TRBV21-1 is shown as a pseudogene. The CDR3 extends over 16 amino acids. The DNA for the CDR3 is TGTGCCAGCAGCAAAAGGGGGACTAGAATGAAAAATGAGCAGTTCTTC. Amino acids: CASSKRGTRMKNEQFF.

This chain uses TRBV29-1 with TRBJ1-2; maybe TRBD1 (6 bases). The length of the CDR3 is 15 residues. Germline V gene sequence: CDR1 SQVTM, CDR2 ANQGSEA. The V end lost 8 bases, the J end lost 4 bases, and 23 bases lay between the germline ends. The CDR3 nucleotides read TGCAGCCCAAGGGTCTTAGGGGGGGCGTGCTATGGCTACACCTTC. Its protein product is CSPRVLGGACYGYTF.

This clone came up once. The rearrangement uses TRBV7-2 and TRBJ2-1, with 7 bases lining up with TRBD2. The germline CDR1 and CDR2 sequences are SGHTA and FQGNSA. The CDR3 length is 14 residues. The J segment lost 7 bases and the V segment lost 5 bases, leaving 8 bases of the junction unmatched. The CDR3 DNA sequence: TGTGCCAGCAGCGTAAGCGGGGCGCGGAATGAGCAGTTCTTC. Protein product: CASSVSGARNEQFF. The full variable domain, with the rest looked up from reference TRBV7-2 and TRBJ2-1, is GAGVSQSPSNKVTEKGKDVELRCDPISGHTALYWYRQSLGQGLEFLIYFQGNSAPDKSGLPSDRFSAERTGGSVSTLTIQRTQQEDSAVYLCASSVSGARNEQFFGPGTRLTVL.

The genes are TRBV7-9 and TRBJ2-7, with TRBD1 matching 7 bases. Trimming took 3 bases from V and 3 from J; bases not matched to a gene: 8. The CDR3 extends over 15 amino acids. Germline V lookup: CDR1 SEHNR, CDR2 FQNEAQ (reference sequence). The CDR3 DNA sequence: TGTGCCAGCAGCTTGCATACGGGACAGTACTACGAGCAGTACTTC. Protein: CASSLHTGQYYEQYF. The full variable domain, completed using reference TRBV7-9 and TRBJ2-7, is DTGVSQNPRHKITKRGQNVTFRCDPISEHNRLYWYRQTLGQGPEFLTYFQNEAQLEKSRLLSDRFSAERPKGSFSTLEIQRTEQGDSAMYLCASSLHTGQYYEQYFGPGTRLTVT.

This clone has a single count. The sample has other DNA sequences that encode this CDR3 too. The V and J genes are TRBV27 and TRBJ2-1; no clear D. The CDR3 runs to 11 residues. CDR1 MNHEY and CDR2 SMNVEV come from the germline V gene (reference sequence). V was pared by 5 bases and J by 7 bases, with 6 bases between. CDR3: CASSLYNEQFF. In nucleotides, the CDR3 is TGTGCCAGCAGTCTGTATAATGAGCAGTTCTTC.

The rearrangement uses TRBV4-2 and TRBJ2-7, with a weak D call TRBD2 (6 bases). There are 17 residues in the CDR3. Germline V gene sequence: CDR1 LGHNA, CDR2 YNFKEQ. Trimming removed 3 bases from V and 0 bases from J, with 18 bases in between. CDR3 amino acids: CASSQDPWGDSSYEQYF. CDR3 DNA sequence: TGTGCCAGCAGCCAGGACCCCTGGGGGGATAGCTCCTACGAGCAGTACTTC.

V is TRBV2 and J is TRBJ2-1, with D perhaps TRBD1 (6 bases). V lost 6 bases to trimming and J lost 9 bases, with 18 bases between them. This CDR3 contains 14 residues. Germline V gene data show CDR1 as SNHLY and CDR2 as FYNNEI. The CDR3 region has the DNA TGTGCCAGCAGCCTACAGGGTGGGGGTACTGAGCAGTTCTTC. Translated: CASSLQGGGTEQFF.

The rearrangement joins TRBV12-3 or TRBV12-4 to TRBJ2-4; D gene unclear. V lost 5 bases and J 7 bases, leaving 9 bases between the germline ends. This CDR3 is 12 amino acids long. CDR3 in DNA: TGTGCCAGCAGTCGAACTGGTAACATTCAGTACTTC. Its translation: CASSRTGNIQYF.

This clone has just one count. The gene calls are TRBV11-2 and TRBJ2-1, with D maybe TRBD1 (5 bases). This CDR3 comprises 15 residues. Trimming removed 4 bases at V and 7 bases at J, with 17 bases between. Germline V gene sequence: CDR1 SGHAT, CDR2 FQNNGV. The DNA for the CDR3 is TGTGCCAGCAGCTCCCTGCGTGGGGCCAAAAATGAGCAGTTCTTC. Residues: CASSSLRGAKNEQFF.

This clone showed up just once. The gene calls are TRBV18 and TRBJ2-5, with D possibly being TRBD2 (6 bases). Per the germline V gene, CDR1 is KGHSH and CDR2 is LQKENI. The V end lost 4 bases, the J end lost 4 bases, and 16 bases lay between the germline ends. This CDR3 has 15 amino acids. In nucleotides, the CDR3 is TGTGCCAGCTCACTTGGGGGGAGTCACGGAGAGACCCAGTACTTC. Residues: CASSLGGSHGETQYF.

The chain joins TRBV5-1 to TRBJ2-2, with 8 bases lining up with TRBD2. Germline trimming cut 6 bases from V and 4 bases from J; bases unmatched to any gene: 8. The CDR3 spans 15 residues. The germline V gene encodes CDR1 SGHRS and CDR2 YFSETQ. The CDR3 coding sequence is TGCGCCAGCACACGAGCGGGAGAGGGCACCGGGGAGCTGTTTTTT. Translated: CASTRAGEGTGELFF.

This chain joins TRBV4-2 and TRBJ1-1, with D tentatively TRBD1 (6 bases). CDR1 and CDR2 (germline): LGHNA, YNFKEQ. CDR3 length: 15 residues. V was clipped by 4 bases and J by 1 base, with 13 bases between them. DNA of the CDR3: TGTGCCAGCAGCCCGGGACAAGGGGGGAACACTGAAGCTTTCTTT. This sequence encodes CASSPGQGGNTEAFF.

This clone has more than one count but fewer than ten. The rearrangement uses TRBV10-1 and TRBJ2-2; TRBD1 matches at 8 bases. Looked up from germline, CDR1 is WNHNN and CDR2 is SYGVQD (reference sequence). The CDR3 is made up of 14 amino acids. The trim removed 0 bases at V and 6 bases at J, leaving 0 bases unmatched. The CDR3 region is CASSESDRAGELFF. In nucleotides, the CDR3 is TGCGCCAGCAGTGAGTCGGACAGGGCCGGGGAGCTGTTTTTT.

This clone was recorded once. One end of the junction varies from germline; a read error may be responsible. The rearrangement joins TRBV7-7 to TRBJ2-3; 7 positions agree with TRBD1. CDR1 is SSHAT, CDR2 FNYEAQ, per germline (reference sequence). This CDR3 is 14 amino acids long. CDR3 amino acids: CASSPQGVTDTQYF. CDR3 coding DNA: TGTGCTAGCAGCCCCCAGGGGGTCACAGATACGCAGTATTTT.

This clone was seen only a few times. The rearrangement links TRBV7-6 to TRBJ2-1; TRBD2 aligns across 13 bases. With V trimmed by 5 bases and J by 2 bases, 6 bases remained unmatched. CDR3 length equals 17 residues. Germline CDR1 SGHVS, CDR2 FNYEAQ. The CDR3 loop is CASSPSGLAGTYNEQFF. CDR3 in DNA: TGTGCCAGCAGCCCGTCGGGACTAGCGGGAACCTACAATGAGCAGTTCTTC.

The V call is TRBV3-1 (or the pseudogene TRBV3-2), the J call TRBJ2-5; TRBD2 aligns across 8 bases. The J call may be incorrect, as the DNA end agrees better with TRBJ2-7. The CDR3 spans 16 residues. CDR1 is LGHDT and CDR2 is YNNKEL in the germline V gene (reference sequence). The CDR3 bases are TGTGCCAGCAGCCGCACCCTAGCGGGCCTATCCTACGAGCAGTACTTC. Protein sequence: CASSRTLAGLSYEQYF.

This clone was counted only a few times. The chain uses TRBV15 and TRBJ2-7; 8 bases fit TRBD1. CDR3 size: 15 residues. V was pared by 0 bases and J by 5 bases, with 6 bases of the junction left unmatched. Germline loops: CDR1 LNHNV, CDR2 YYDKDF (reference sequence). The CDR3 DNA reads TGTGCCACCAGCAGAGACAGGGGGCCTTCTGACGAGCAGTACTTC. It translates to CATSRDRGPSDEQYF.

CDR3 in amino acids: CASSPGLAGNTGELFF. As DNA, the CDR3 is TGTGCCAGCAGCCCCGGACTAGCGGGGAACACCGGGGAGCTGTTTTTT. The chain combines TRBV14 with TRBJ2-2, with 11 positions matching TRBD2. The CDR3 runs to 16 residues. Germline-derived CDR1 and CDR2 are SGHDN and FVKESK. V trimming: 4 bases; J trimming: 1 base; junction bases outside the gene matches: 2.

V usage is TRBV5-4 and J usage is TRBJ1-2, with 7 bases identical to TRBD1. J lost 8 bases, V lost 4 bases, and 11 bases had no gene match. This CDR3 region has 14 residues. Per germline, CDR1 SGHNT and CDR2 YYREEE (reference sequence). The chain's CDR3 is CASSLQGSLDGYTF. In nucleotides, the CDR3 is TGTGCCAGCAGCCTACAGGGGAGTCTGGACGGCTACACCTTC.

The chain joins TRBV7-6 to TRBJ1-1, with D uncertain. This CDR3 is built from 15 residues. Trimming removed 3 bases from V and 1 base from J, with 12 bases in between. Germline V gene lookup returns CDR1 SGHVS and CDR2 FNYEAQ. The CDR3 is CASSFGPERNTEAFF. CDR3 coding DNA: TGTGCCAGCAGCTTTGGCCCGGAGCGGAACACTGAAGCTTTCTTT.

The chain uses TRBV5-5 and TRBJ1-3; a possible D gene is TRBD1 (5 bases). Germline V gene sequence: CDR1 SGHKS, CDR2 YYEKEE (reference sequence). CDR3 length: 15 residues. Trimming took 2 bases from V and 0 from J, leaving 9 bases between them. CDR3 sequence: CASSLDSLSGNTIYF. The CDR3 DNA follows: TGTGCCAGCAGCTTAGACAGTCTCTCTGGAAACACCATATATTTT.